Listed below are T cell receptor beta chains from one sample, sequenced in a study of CD8+ T cells in alopecia areata. Assay: immunoSEQ multiplex PCR; the TCRdb copy retains only in-frame clones and omits some. Here the sample spans 190,000 or so clones, about 60% being singletons. The sequencing used CD8+ T cells sorted from blood, collected at week 24, from a patient treated with tofacitinib. The receptors were gathered from a human donor with alopecia areata. Each CDR3 is given with its conserved first and last residue. A D gene is named only where the DNA matches it firmly. Size values are once, few and many counts, or a class for expanded clones, and some rows have none.

abundance	v_gene	j_gene	d_gene	CDR3aa	CDR3nt
once	TRBV13	TRBJ2-5	TRBD2	CASSLGRTSGHRETQYF	TGTGCCAGCAGCTTAGGCCGGACTAGCGGCCACCGAGAGACCCAGTACTTC
few	TRBV5-6	TRBJ2-7	NA	CASSLWGLEQYF	TGTGCCAGCAGCTTATGGGGCCTCGAGCAGTACTTC
NA	TRBV27	TRBJ1-5	TRBD1	CASKSDTGVHQPQHF	TGTGCCAGCAAATCGGATACAGGGGTGCATCAGCCCCAGCATTTT
NA	TRBV13	TRBJ1-1	TRBD1	CASSGQGATEAFF	TGTGCCAGCAGCGGACAGGGGGCCACTGAAGCTTTCTTT
NA	TRBV7-2	TRBJ2-1	TRBD2	CASSHGWGGGNEQFF	TGTGCCAGCAGCCACGGGTGGGGGGGTGGCAATGAGCAGTTCTTC
few	TRBV19	TRBJ1-2	NA	CASMGGRFEGYTF	TGTGCCAGTATGGGGGGGCGCTTCGAGGGCTACACCTTC
NA	TRBV29-1	TRBJ2-3	NA	CSVDGQGGDTQYF	TGCAGCGTTGACGGTCAGGGAGGAGATACGCAGTATTTT
NA	TRBV10-3	TRBJ1-2	NA	CAISGGRYYGYTF	TGTGCCATCAGTGGGGGACGGTACTATGGCTACACCTTC
NA	TRBV29-1	TRBJ1-2	NA	CSVEGLPGPSNYGYTF	TGCAGCGTTGAGGGATTGCCAGGGCCCTCGAACTATGGCTACACCTTC
NA	TRBV6-5	TRBJ2-5	TRBD2	CASTGGFETQYF	TGTGCCAGCACCGGGGGGTTTGAGACCCAGTACTTC